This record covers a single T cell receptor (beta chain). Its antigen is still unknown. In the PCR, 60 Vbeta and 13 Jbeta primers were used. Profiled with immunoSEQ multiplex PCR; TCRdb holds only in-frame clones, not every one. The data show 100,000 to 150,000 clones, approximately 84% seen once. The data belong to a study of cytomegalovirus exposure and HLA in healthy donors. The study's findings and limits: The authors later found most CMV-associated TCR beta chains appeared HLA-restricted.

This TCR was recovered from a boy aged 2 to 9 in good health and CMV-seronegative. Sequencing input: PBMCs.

DNA for the CDR3: TGTGCCAGCAGCGGGACAGGGGGTATCGATGAGCAGTTCTTC. Its translation: CASSGTGGIDEQFF. V usage is TRBV6-1 and J usage is TRBJ2-1; 11 bases align to TRBD1. The CDR3 runs to 14 residues. Germline V gene lookup returns CDR1 MNHNS and CDR2 SASEGT. V shed 6 bases, J shed 8 bases, and the junction held 6 bases outside the gene matches.